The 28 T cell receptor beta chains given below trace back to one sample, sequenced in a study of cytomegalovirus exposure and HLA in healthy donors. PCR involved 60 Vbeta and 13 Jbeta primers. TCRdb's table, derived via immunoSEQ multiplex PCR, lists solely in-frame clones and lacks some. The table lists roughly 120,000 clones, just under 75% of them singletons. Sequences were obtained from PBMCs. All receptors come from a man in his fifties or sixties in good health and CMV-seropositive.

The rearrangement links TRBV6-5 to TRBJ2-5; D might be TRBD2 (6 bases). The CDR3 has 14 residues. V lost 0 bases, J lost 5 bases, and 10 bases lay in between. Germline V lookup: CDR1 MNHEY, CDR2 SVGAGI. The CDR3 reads CASSYSGGPETQYF. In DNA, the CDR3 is TGTGCCAGCAGTTACTCGGGGGGACCGGAGACCCAGTACTTC.

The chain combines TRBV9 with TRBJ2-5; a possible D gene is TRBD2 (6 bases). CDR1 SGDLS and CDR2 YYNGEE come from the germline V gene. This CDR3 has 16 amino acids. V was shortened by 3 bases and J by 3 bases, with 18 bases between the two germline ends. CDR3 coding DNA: TGTGCCAGCAGCGGCTACGGGGGACCAGAGAAAGAGACCCAGTACTTC. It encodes CASSGYGGPEKETQYF.

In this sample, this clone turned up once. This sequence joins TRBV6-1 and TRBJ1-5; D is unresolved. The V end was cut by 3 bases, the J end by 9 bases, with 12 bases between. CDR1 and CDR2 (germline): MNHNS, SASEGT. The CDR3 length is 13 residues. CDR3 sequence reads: CASSEGLNAPQHF. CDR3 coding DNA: TGTGCCAGCAGTGAGGGCCTCAATGCGCCCCAGCATTTT.

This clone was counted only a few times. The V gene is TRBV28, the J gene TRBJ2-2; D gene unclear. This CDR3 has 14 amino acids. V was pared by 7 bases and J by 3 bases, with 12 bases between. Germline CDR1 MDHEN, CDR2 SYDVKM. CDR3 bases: TGTGCCAGCACTACTGCGATTGACACCGGGGAGCTGTTTTTT. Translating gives CASTTAIDTGELFF. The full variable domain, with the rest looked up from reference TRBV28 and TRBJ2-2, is DVKVTQSSRYLVKRTGEKVFLECVQDMDHENMFWYRQDPGLGLRLIYFSYDVKMKEKGDIPEGYSVSREKKERFSLILESASTNQTSMYLCASTTAIDTGELFFGEGSRLTVL.

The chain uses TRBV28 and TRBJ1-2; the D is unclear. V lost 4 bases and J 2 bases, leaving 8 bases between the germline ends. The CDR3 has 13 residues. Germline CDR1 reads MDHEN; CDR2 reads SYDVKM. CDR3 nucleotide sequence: TGTGCCAGCAGTTCCGCGCCCAACTATGGCTACACCTTC. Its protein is CASSSAPNYGYTF.

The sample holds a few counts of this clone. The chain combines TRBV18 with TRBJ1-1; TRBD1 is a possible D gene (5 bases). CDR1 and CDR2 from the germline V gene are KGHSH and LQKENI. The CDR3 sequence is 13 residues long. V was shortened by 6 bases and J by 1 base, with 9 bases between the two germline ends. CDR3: CASSQGSNTEAFF. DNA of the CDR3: TGTGCCAGCTCCCAGGGATCGAACACTGAAGCTTTCTTT.

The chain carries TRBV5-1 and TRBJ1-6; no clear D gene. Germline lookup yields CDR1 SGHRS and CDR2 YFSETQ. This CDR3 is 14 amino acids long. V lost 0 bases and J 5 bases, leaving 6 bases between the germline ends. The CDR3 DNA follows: TGCGCCAGCAGCTTGGACAGCCATAATTCACCCCTCCACTTT. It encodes CASSLDSHNSPLHF.

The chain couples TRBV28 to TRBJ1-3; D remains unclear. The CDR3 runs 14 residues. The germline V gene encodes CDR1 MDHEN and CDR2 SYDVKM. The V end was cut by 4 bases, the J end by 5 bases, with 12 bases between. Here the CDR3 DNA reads TGTGCCAGCAGTTCTCAAAACTTCCGAAACACCATATATTTT. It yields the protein CASSSQNFRNTIYF.

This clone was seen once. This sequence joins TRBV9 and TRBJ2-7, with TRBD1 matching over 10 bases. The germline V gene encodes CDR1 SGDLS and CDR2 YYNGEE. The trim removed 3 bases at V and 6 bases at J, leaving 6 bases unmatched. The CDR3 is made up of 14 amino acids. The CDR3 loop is CASSEKDRGLEQYF. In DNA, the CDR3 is TGTGCCAGCAGCGAAAAAGACAGGGGGCTCGAGCAGTACTTC.

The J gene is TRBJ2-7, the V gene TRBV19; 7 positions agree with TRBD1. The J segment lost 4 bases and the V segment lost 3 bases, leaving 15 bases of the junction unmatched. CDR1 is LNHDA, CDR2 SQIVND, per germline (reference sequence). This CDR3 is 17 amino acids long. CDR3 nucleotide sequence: TGTGCCAGTAGTATCGACTTTTCCGGGACAGAGAGTTACGAGCAGTACTTC. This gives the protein CASSIDFSGTESYEQYF.

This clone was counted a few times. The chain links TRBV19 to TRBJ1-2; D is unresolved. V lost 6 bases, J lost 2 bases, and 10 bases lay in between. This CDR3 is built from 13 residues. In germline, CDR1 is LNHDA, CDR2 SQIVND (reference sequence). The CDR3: CASRKQPNYGYTF. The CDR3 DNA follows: TGTGCCAGTAGAAAACAGCCGAACTATGGCTACACCTTC.

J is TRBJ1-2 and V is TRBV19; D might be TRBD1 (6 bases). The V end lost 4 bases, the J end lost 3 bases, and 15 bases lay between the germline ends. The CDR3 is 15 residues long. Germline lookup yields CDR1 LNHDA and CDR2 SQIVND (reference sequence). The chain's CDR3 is CASSRTARGDYGYTF. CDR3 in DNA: TGTGCCAGTAGTAGAACGGCCAGGGGTGACTATGGCTACACCTTC.

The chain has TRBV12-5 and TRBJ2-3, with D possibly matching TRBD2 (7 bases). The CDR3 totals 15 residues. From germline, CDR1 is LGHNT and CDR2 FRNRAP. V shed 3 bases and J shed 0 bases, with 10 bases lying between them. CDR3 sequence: CASGLGGGSTDTQYF. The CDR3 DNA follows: TGTGCTAGTGGTTTAGGGGGGGGTAGCACAGATACGCAGTATTTT.

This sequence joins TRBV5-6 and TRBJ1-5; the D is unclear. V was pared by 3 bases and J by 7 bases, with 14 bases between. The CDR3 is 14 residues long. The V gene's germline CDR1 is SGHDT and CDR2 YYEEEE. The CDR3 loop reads CASSSTERAQPQHF. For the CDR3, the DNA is TGTGCCAGCAGCTCCACGGAGAGGGCCCAGCCCCAGCATTTT.

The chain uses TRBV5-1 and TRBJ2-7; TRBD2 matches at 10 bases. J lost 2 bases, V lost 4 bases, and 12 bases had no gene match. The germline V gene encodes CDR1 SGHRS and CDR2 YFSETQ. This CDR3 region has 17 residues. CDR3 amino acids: CASSTIAGGTSAYEQYF. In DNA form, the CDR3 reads TGCGCCAGCAGCACAATAGCGGGGGGTACCTCGGCCTACGAGCAGTACTTC.

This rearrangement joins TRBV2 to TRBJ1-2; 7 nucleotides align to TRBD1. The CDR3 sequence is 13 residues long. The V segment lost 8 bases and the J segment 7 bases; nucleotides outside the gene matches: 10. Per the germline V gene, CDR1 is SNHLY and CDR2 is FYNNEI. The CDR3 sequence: CASSADRQSGYTF. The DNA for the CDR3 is TGTGCCAGCTCCGCGGACAGGCAGAGTGGCTACACCTTC.

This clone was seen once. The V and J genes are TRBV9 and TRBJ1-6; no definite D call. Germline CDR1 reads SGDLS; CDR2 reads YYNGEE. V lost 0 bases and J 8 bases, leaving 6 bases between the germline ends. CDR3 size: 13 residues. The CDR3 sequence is CASSVELHSPLHF. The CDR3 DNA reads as TGTGCCAGCAGCGTAGAACTCCATTCACCCCTCCACTTT. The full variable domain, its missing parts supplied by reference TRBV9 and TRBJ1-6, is DSGVTQTPKHLITATGQRVTLRCSPRSGDLSVYWYQQSLDQGLQFLIQYYNGEERAKGNILERFSAQQFPDLHSELNLSSLELGDSALYFCASSVELHSPLHFGNGTRLTVT.

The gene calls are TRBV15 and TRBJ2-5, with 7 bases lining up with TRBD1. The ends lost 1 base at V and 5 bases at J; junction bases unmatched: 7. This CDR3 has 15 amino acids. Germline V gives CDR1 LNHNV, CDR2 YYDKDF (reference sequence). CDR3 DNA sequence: TGTGCCACCAGCAGAGGACAGGGCGAGGGGGAGACCCAGTACTTC. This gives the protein CATSRGQGEGETQYF.

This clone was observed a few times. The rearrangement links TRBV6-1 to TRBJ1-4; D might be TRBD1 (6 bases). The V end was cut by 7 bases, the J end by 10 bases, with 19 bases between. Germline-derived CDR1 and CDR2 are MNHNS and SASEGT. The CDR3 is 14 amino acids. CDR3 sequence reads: CASTGERGLGKLFF. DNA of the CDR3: TGTGCCAGCACCGGGGAGAGGGGGTTAGGAAAACTGTTTTTT.

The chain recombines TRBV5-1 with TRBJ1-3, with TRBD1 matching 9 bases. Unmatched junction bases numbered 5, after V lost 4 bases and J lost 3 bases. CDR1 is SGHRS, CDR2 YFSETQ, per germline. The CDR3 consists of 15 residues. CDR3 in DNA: TGCGCCAGCAGCCAAGGACAGGGGAATGGAAACACCATATATTTT. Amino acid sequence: CASSQGQGNGNTIYF. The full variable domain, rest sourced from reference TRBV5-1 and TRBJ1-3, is KAGVTQTPRYLIKTRGQQVTLSCSPISGHRSVSWYQQTPGQGLQFLFEYFSETQRNKGNFPGRFSGRQFSNSRSEMNVSTLELGDSALYLCASSQGQGNGNTIYFGEGSWLTVV.

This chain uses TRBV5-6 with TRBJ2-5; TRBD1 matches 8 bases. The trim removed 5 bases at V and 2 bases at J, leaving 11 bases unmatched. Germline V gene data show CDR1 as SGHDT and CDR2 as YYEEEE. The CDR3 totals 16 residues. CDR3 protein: CASRNTGTGEQETQYF. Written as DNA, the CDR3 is TGTGCCAGCAGAAATACCGGGACAGGCGAACAAGAGACCCAGTACTTC.

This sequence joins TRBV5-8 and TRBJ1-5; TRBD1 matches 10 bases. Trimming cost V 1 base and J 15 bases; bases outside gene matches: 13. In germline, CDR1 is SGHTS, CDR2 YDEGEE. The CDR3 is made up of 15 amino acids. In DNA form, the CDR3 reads TGTGCCAGCAGCTTGAGTGGGACAGGGGCACCCCTTTGGCATTTT. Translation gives CASSLSGTGAPLWHF.

CDR3 sequence: CASSWGTGDATDTQYF. CDR3 nucleotide sequence: TGTGCCAGCAGCTGGGGGACAGGGGACGCGACAGATACGCAGTATTTT. This chain links TRBV7-9 with TRBJ2-3; 10 bases map to TRBD1. This CDR3 has 16 residues. Per the germline V gene, CDR1 is SEHNR and CDR2 is FQNEAQ (reference sequence). The ends lost 4 bases at V and 3 bases at J; junction bases unmatched: 7.

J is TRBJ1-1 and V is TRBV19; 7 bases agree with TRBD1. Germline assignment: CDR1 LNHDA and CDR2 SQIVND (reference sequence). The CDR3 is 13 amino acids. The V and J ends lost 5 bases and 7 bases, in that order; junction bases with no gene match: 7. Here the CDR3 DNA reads TGTGCCAGTAGTGTGGACAGGAGGGGTGAAGCTTTCTTT. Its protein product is CASSVDRRGEAFF.

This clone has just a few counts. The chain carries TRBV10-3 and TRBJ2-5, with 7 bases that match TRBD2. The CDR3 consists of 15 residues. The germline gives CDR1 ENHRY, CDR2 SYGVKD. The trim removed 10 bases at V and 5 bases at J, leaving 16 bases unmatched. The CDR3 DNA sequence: TGTGCCACGGGGGGACGAGGGACCGTTCCGGAGACCCAGTACTTC. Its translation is CATGGRGTVPETQYF.

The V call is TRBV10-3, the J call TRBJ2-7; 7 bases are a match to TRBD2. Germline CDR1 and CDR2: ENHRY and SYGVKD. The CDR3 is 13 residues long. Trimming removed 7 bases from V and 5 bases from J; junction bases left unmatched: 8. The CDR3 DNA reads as TGTGCCATCAAGGGCTGGGAGGGCGACGAGCAGTACTTC. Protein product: CAIKGWEGDEQYF.

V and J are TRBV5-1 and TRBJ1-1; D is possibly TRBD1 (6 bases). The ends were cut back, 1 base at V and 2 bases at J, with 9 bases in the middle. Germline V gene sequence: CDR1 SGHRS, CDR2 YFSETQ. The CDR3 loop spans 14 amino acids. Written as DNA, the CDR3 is TGCGCCAGCAGCTTGCAGGGGCGTAACACTGAAGCTTTCTTT. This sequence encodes CASSLQGRNTEAFF.

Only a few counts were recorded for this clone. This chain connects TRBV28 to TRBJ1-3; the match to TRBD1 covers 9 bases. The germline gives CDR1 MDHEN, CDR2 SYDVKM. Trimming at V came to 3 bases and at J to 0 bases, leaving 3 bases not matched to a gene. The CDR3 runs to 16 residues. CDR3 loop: CASSLTGGFSGNTIYF. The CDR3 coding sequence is TGTGCCAGCAGTTTGACAGGGGGATTCTCTGGAAACACCATATATTTT.